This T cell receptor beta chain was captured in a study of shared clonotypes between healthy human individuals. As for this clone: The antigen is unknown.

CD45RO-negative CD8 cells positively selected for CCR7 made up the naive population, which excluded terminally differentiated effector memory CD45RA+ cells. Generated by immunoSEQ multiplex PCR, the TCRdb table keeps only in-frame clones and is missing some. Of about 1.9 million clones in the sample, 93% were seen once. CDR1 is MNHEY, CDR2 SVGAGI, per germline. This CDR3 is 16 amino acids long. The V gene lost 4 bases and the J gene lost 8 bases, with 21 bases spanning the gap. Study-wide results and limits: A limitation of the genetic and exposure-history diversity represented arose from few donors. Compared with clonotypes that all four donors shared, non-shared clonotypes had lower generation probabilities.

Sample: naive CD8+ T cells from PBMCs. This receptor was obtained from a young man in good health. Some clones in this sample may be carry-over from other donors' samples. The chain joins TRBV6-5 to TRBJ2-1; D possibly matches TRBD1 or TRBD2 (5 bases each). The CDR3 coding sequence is TGTGCCAGCAGTTCGACCAAAGCAGAGGGGCACCATGAGCAGTTCTTC. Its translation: CASSSTKAEGHHEQFF.